This TCR beta chain is drawn from a study of memory CD4+ T cells and cytomegalovirus serostatus. Study in general: This sample comes from healthy Belgian adults, several CMV seropositive, around 26 seronegative.

Single viable CD3+CD4+CD8-CD45RO+ cells were sorted as the memory CD4+ T cells. Positive selection with CD4 microbeads enriched total CD4+ T cells. The study's findings and limits: Each of around 69 CMV-associated TCRbeta sequences occurred in one to five individuals.

Authors' processing steps: After removing out-of-frame reads, around 2,100,000 distinct TCRbeta sequences remained. This table comes from immunoSEQ multiplex PCR, and its TCRdb copy is limited to in-frame clones, with some not included. The V and J calls and clone size come from that table; D and trimming were worked out from the DNA. The data contain 50,000 or so clones, about 80% of them singletons. CDR1 and CDR2 from the germline V gene are SGHDN and FVKESK. This CDR3 contains 18 residues. Trimming took 1 base from V and 0 from J, leaving 19 bases between them. To note about this clone: Its antigen is as yet unknown.

This receptor was obtained from an adult in good health and CMV-seropositive. Specimen: memory CD4+ T cells from blood. The rearrangement joins TRBV14 to TRBJ2-7; D might be TRBD1 or TRBD2, each matching 6 bases. The CDR3 coding sequence is TGTGCCAGCAGCCAAGGACCCTCGGCTTGGGGGGCCTCCTACGAGCAGTACTTC. Amino acids: CASSQGPSAWGASYEQYF.